This T cell receptor (beta chain) is from a study of T cell responses to AZD1222 COVID-19 vaccine. Germline V CDR1 and CDR2: SNHLY, FYNNEI. Trimming removed 11 bases from V and 3 bases from J, with 22 bases in between. The CDR3 length is 15 residues. The method was immunoSEQ multiplex PCR; TCRdb's version includes in-frame clones alone and lacks a portion of them. The sample has some 94,000 clones, approximately 90% seen once. Sequenced material: peripheral blood, taken on day 0 of AZD1222 vaccination. The chain recombines TRBV2 with TRBJ1-1, with a tentative D call TRBD1 (6 bases). The TCR comes from an adult in good health. The CDR3 loop is CAGRRGRVADTEAFF. The CDR3 nucleotides are TGTGCCGGTCGGAGGGGGAGGGTGGCGGACACTGAAGCTTTCTTT.